The 11 T cell receptor beta chains given below trace back to one sample, sequenced in a study of shared clonotypes between healthy human individuals. Sequenced by immunoSEQ multiplex PCR; TCRdb stores in-frame clones only, minus some. The sample lists about 2.4 million clones; around nine tenths were seen once. Material: naive CD4+ T cells sorted from blood. The subset: CD45RA+ positively selected. The receptors come from a man aged 18-30 years in good health.

V usage is TRBV30 and J usage is TRBJ2-1; no definite D call. V was trimmed by 0 bases and J by 4 bases, leaving 7 bases between them. Germline values: CDR1 GTSNPN, CDR2 SVGIG (reference sequence). CDR3 size: 13 residues. The CDR3 sequence: CAWSVSQYNEQFF. The CDR3 nucleotides read TGTGCCTGGAGTGTATCCCAGTACAATGAGCAGTTCTTC.

The chain carries TRBV19 and TRBJ2-7; the D call may be TRBD1 or TRBD2 (5 bases each). The germline V gene encodes CDR1 LNHDA and CDR2 SQIVND (reference sequence). The CDR3 totals 18 residues. Between the trimmed V and J ends, which lost 4 bases and 4 bases, there was a span of 26 bases. Written as DNA, the CDR3 is TGTGCCAGTAGTACATCCCCCCTTTACGAGACGGGACGGTACGAGCAGTACTTC. Translated, it gives CASSTSPLYETGRYEQYF.

This chain connects TRBV28 to TRBJ2-5; TRBD2 matches at 13 bases. Germline trimming cut 2 bases from V and 9 bases from J; bases unmatched to any gene: 0. This CDR3 contains 13 residues. The germline CDR1 and CDR2 sequences are MDHEN and SYDVKM. In nucleotides, the CDR3 is TGTGCCAGCAGTTTAACTAGCGGGGGGGCCCAGTACTTC. It yields the protein CASSLTSGGAQYF.

The rearrangement links TRBV9 to TRBJ1-2; no clear D. The CDR3 is 15 residues long. Trimming took 0 bases from V and 0 from J, leaving 9 bases between them. CDR1 and CDR2 (germline): SGDLS, YYNGEE. This chain's CDR3 is CASSVDPSSNYGYTF. In DNA form, the CDR3 reads TGTGCCAGCAGCGTAGACCCTTCTTCTAACTATGGCTACACCTTC.

The genes are TRBV19 and TRBJ1-2, with TRBD1 identical over 9 bases. From germline, CDR1 is LNHDA and CDR2 SQIVND (reference sequence). The CDR3 runs 14 residues. V lost 5 bases to trimming and J lost 5 bases; unmatched junction nucleotides: 6. The CDR3 bases are TGTGCCAGTAGTTCGGGACAGGGCGTTTATGGCTACACCTTC. Its protein product is CASSSGQGVYGYTF.

This sequence joins TRBV27 and TRBJ2-2, with 8 bases matching TRBD2. The V gene end was trimmed by 4 bases and the J gene end by 4 bases; junction bases not matched to a gene: 8. This CDR3 is 16 amino acids long. Germline V gene sequence: CDR1 MNHEY, CDR2 SMNVEV (reference sequence). The CDR3 DNA is TGTGCCAGCAGTTCCCTGGGACTAGTAAGCACCGGGGAGCTGTTTTTT. It translates to CASSSLGLVSTGELFF.

This rearrangement joins TRBV28 to TRBJ1-5; D gene uncertain. This CDR3 spans 16 amino acids. Looked up from germline, CDR1 is MDHEN and CDR2 is SYDVKM. The germline V and J ends were trimmed by 2 bases and 5 bases, with 16 bases remaining between them. CDR3 nucleotide sequence: TGTGCCAGCAGTTTAGTATACCGGGAGGGCGATCAGCCCCAGCATTTT. Amino acids: CASSLVYREGDQPQHF.

V and J are TRBV14 and TRBJ1-5; no clear D. CDR3 size: 18 residues. CDR1 and CDR2 from the germline V gene are SGHDN and FVKESK. V lost 1 base, J lost 1 base, and 17 bases lay in between. The CDR3 region is CASSQVEGIELSNQPQHF. Here the CDR3 DNA reads TGTGCCAGCAGCCAAGTCGAGGGCATCGAACTAAGCAATCAGCCCCAGCATTTT.

The V gene is TRBV30, the J gene TRBJ2-4; possibly TRBD1 for D (6 bases). This CDR3 comprises 13 residues. V shed 1 base and J shed 5 bases, with 9 bases lying between them. From germline, CDR1 is GTSNPN and CDR2 SVGIG (reference sequence). The CDR3 nucleotides read TGTGCCTGGAGTGCAGGGGTCCAAAACATTCAGTACTTC. Translating it yields CAWSAGVQNIQYF.

The sample holds one count of this clone. Other DNA sequences within the sample encode an identical CDR3. The chain is built from TRBV18 and TRBJ2-7, with D possibly TRBD2 on 6 matching bases. The CDR3 length is 13 residues. Germline V gives CDR1 KGHSH, CDR2 LQKENI. V lost 3 bases and J lost 5, with 11 bases in between. The CDR3 here is CASSPLWGDEQYF. The CDR3 DNA follows: TGTGCCAGCTCACCCCTTTGGGGGGACGAGCAGTACTTC.

V is TRBV5-1 and J is TRBJ1-4; 9 bases are shared with TRBD1. V lost 0 bases, J lost 8 bases, and 11 bases stayed unmatched. The CDR3 length is 17 residues. Germline V gives CDR1 SGHRS, CDR2 YFSETQ. The CDR3 reads CASSLGSTGGKGEKLFF. The CDR3 DNA sequence: TGCGCCAGCAGCTTGGGGTCGACAGGGGGAAAGGGGGAAAAACTGTTTTTT.